These 3 T cell receptor beta chains originate from one sample sequenced in a study of chemoradiotherapy in HPV16-positive cancers. Produced via immunoSEQ multiplex PCR; TCRdb's table is partial and in-frame only. The data hold approximately 7,500 clones, with about 67% observed a single time. Sampling was done from a patient who underwent chemoradiotherapy. The origin of the receptors is a human donor with HPV-associated anogenital cancer.

V gene TRBV9 combines with J gene TRBJ2-7, with D perhaps matching TRBD2 (5 bases). Between the trimmed V and J ends, which lost 3 bases and 3 bases, there was a span of 10 bases. This CDR3 is 13 amino acids long. In germline, CDR1 is SGDLS, CDR2 YYNGEE. Here the CDR3 reads CASSDAGDYEQYF. CDR3 bases: TGTGCCAGCAGCGATGCGGGTGACTACGAGCAGTACTTC.

The gene calls are TRBV19 and TRBJ1-6; no firm D call. Between the trimmed V and J ends, which lost 4 bases and 1 base, there was a span of 11 bases. This CDR3 is 16 amino acids long. From germline, CDR1 is LNHDA and CDR2 SQIVND (reference sequence). The CDR3 reads CASSTEEWSYNSPLHF. CDR3 nucleotides: TGTGCCAGTAGTACTGAGGAATGGTCCTATAATTCACCCCTCCACTTT.

V is TRBV5-6 and J is TRBJ1-1; D not certain. The germline V gene encodes CDR1 SGHDT and CDR2 YYEEEE. The CDR3 extends over 14 amino acids. V was pared by 3 bases and J by 1 base, with 10 bases between. The CDR3 nucleotides read TGTGCCAGCAGCTGGACGGACGCGAACACTGAAGCTTTCTTT. This encodes CASSWTDANTEAFF. Full variable domain (outside the CDR3, taken from reference TRBV5-6 and TRBJ1-1): DAGVTQSPTHLIKTRGQQVTLRCSPKSGHDTVSWYQQALGQGPQFIFQYYEEEERQRGNFPDRFSGHQFPNYSSELNVNALLLGDSALYLCASSWTDANTEAFFGQGTRLTVV.